A single sample gave rise to the 24 T cell receptor beta chains below, sequenced in a study of cytomegalovirus exposure and HLA in healthy donors. The PCR had 60 Vbeta and 13 Jbeta primers. Method: immunoSEQ multiplex PCR; TCRdb's copy keeps in-frame clones and lacks some. The table lists 150,000 to 200,000 clones, 76% of them singletons. The sequencing sample was made of PBMCs. All receptors derive from a male donor in good health and CMV-seronegative.

The chain joins TRBV2 to TRBJ2-1; a possible D gene is TRBD1 (6 bases). This CDR3 is 15 amino acids long. From germline, CDR1 is SNHLY and CDR2 FYNNEI. Trimming pared 4 bases from V and 6 bases from J, leaving 16 bases between. CDR3 loop: CASSGTVVRGNEQFF. As DNA, the CDR3 is TGTGCCAGCAGTGGGACAGTCGTCCGGGGCAATGAGCAGTTCTTC.

The count of this clone is one. This chain joins TRBV5-5 and TRBJ2-7; D gene uncertain. CDR1 and CDR2 (germline): SGHKS, YYEKEE (reference sequence). This CDR3 is 14 amino acids long. Trimming took 0 bases from V and 3 from J, leaving 10 bases between them. CDR3 in DNA: TGTGCCAGCAGCTTGGCCTTGGAGCTCTACGAGCAGTACTTC. Its translation: CASSLALELYEQYF.

J is TRBJ1-1 and V is TRBV5-5; D unresolved. The V end lost 4 bases, the J end lost 0 bases, and 10 bases lay between the germline ends. Germline V CDR1 and CDR2: SGHKS, YYEKEE (reference sequence). This CDR3 spans 14 amino acids. The CDR3 spells CASSTPGVNTEAFF. CDR3 nucleotide sequence: TGTGCCAGCAGCACCCCAGGTGTGAACACTGAAGCTTTCTTT.

The sample holds one count of this clone. The chain is built from TRBV6-1 and TRBJ2-7, with TRBD2 matching over 7 bases. With 7 bases clipped from V and 6 bases from J, the junction kept 15 bases outside the gene matches. Germline CDR1 MNHNS, CDR2 SASEGT. This CDR3 has 15 amino acids. The CDR3 region is CASNGGWVSDPEQYF. The DNA of the CDR3 is TGTGCCAGCAACGGGGGGTGGGTGTCTGATCCCGAGCAGTACTTC.

V usage is TRBV10-2 and J usage is TRBJ2-2; D is unresolved. The germline V gene encodes CDR1 WSHSY and CDR2 SAAADI. The CDR3 totals 13 residues. Trimming pared 5 bases from V and 6 bases from J, leaving 10 bases between. In nucleotides, the CDR3 is TGCGCCAGCAGTTTTCGAGGTTCCGGGGAGCTGTTTTTT. This gives the protein CASSFRGSGELFF.

This clone has a handful of counts. The rearrangement links TRBV16 to TRBJ2-7, with D possibly TRBD1 on 6 matching bases. The CDR3 covers 12 residues. Germline V gene sequence: CDR1 KGHSY, CDR2 FQNENV. Trimming pared 5 bases from V and 5 bases from J, leaving 10 bases between. CDR3 region: CASSTYRDEQYF. In DNA form, the CDR3 reads TGTGCCAGCAGCACCTACAGGGACGAGCAGTACTTC. The full variable domain, completed using reference TRBV16 and TRBJ2-7, is GEEVAQTPKHLVRGEGQKAKLYCAPIKGHSYVFWYQQVLKNEFKFLISFQNENVFDETGMPKERFSAKCLPNSPCSLEIQATKLEDSAVYFCASSTYRDEQYFGPGTRLTVT.

The chain employs TRBV28 and TRBJ2-7; TRBD2 might be the D (6 bases). Germline loops: CDR1 MDHEN, CDR2 SYDVKM. Trimming took off 6 bases at V and 7 bases at J, with 25 bases between the two ends. The CDR3 has 16 amino acids. The CDR3 reads CASSSPGRDPLWEQYF. The CDR3 DNA reads TGTGCCAGCAGCAGCCCGGGGCGGGACCCGTTATGGGAGCAGTACTTC.

The chain couples TRBV5-1 to TRBJ2-7; 8 positions match TRBD1. The CDR3 loop spans 14 amino acids. Germline V lookup: CDR1 SGHRS, CDR2 YFSETQ. J was trimmed by 5 bases and V by 4 bases; bases with no gene match: 8. In DNA, the CDR3 is TGCGCCAGCAGCGCTTCAGGGGGCAGGGACGAGCAGTACTTC. Its protein product is CASSASGGRDEQYF.

The chain joins TRBV7-3 to TRBJ2-2; tentative D call: TRBD2 (6 bases). Germline-derived CDR1 and CDR2 are SGHTA and FQGTGA. The V end was cut by 4 bases, the J end by 0 bases, with 6 bases between. The CDR3 spans 14 residues. For the CDR3, the DNA is TGTGCCAGCAGCTGGGACTCGAACACCGGGGAGCTGTTTTTT. It encodes CASSWDSNTGELFF.

The sample holds a few counts of this clone. This sequence joins TRBV7-3 and TRBJ1-2, with D perhaps matching TRBD1 (6 bases). V was clipped by 3 bases and J by 6 bases, with 11 bases between them. Germline V gene sequence: CDR1 SGHTA, CDR2 FQGTGA. There are 13 residues in the CDR3. This CDR3 is CASSFTGLDGYTF. The CDR3 region has the DNA TGTGCCAGCAGCTTTACAGGGTTGGATGGCTACACCTTC. Based on the CDR3 plus reference TRBV7-3 and TRBJ1-2, the full variable domain is GAGVSQTPSNKVTEKGKYVELRCDPISGHTALYWYRQSLGQGPEFLIYFQGTGAADDSGLPNDRFFAVRPEGSVSTLKIQRTERGDSAVYLCASSFTGLDGYTFGSGTRLTVV.

This rearrangement joins TRBV19 to TRBJ1-1, with 10 bases matching TRBD1. The CDR3 has 16 residues. Germline assignment: CDR1 LNHDA and CDR2 SQIVND (reference sequence). V was clipped by 3 bases and J by 5 bases; unmatched bases: 9. Here the CDR3 DNA reads TGTGCCAGTAGTATGACCATCGGACAGGGGGGAACTGAAGCTTTCTTT. Residues: CASSMTIGQGGTEAFF.

The CDR3 spells CASSFNPTNEKLFF. CDR3 DNA: TGTGCCAGCAGCTTTAATCCAACTAATGAAAAACTGTTTTTT. The V call is TRBV5-8, the J call TRBJ1-4, with D hard to call. Trimming removed 2 bases from V and 0 bases from J, with 5 bases in between. Germline V gives CDR1 SGHTS, CDR2 YDEGEE. This CDR3 spans 14 amino acids.

The J gene is TRBJ1-6, the V gene TRBV18; TRBD1 aligns across 8 bases. Trimming cost V 1 base and J 7 bases; bases outside gene matches: 9. Per the germline V gene, CDR1 is KGHSH and CDR2 is LQKENI. This CDR3 comprises 17 residues. The chain's CDR3 is CASSPQSETGANSPLHF. The DNA for the CDR3 is TGTGCCAGCTCACCACAGTCTGAGACAGGGGCCAATTCACCCCTCCACTTT.

V gene TRBV14 combines with J gene TRBJ1-1; 7 nucleotides line up with TRBD1. This CDR3 region has 13 residues. With 8 bases clipped from V and 3 bases from J, the junction kept 6 bases outside the gene matches. Germline values: CDR1 SGHDN, CDR2 FVKESK. The CDR3 sequence: CASFSQGDTEAFF. The CDR3, as DNA: TGTGCCAGCTTCTCCCAGGGGGACACTGAAGCTTTCTTT.

This chain links TRBV30 with TRBJ1-3, with D tentatively TRBD1 (5 bases). With 3 bases removed from V and 0 bases from J, the gap between germline ends came to 9 bases. Germline V CDR1 and CDR2: GTSNPN, SVGIG (reference sequence). The CDR3 consists of 14 residues. CDR3 coding DNA: TGTGCCTGGAGGAGCGGGGGCTCTGGAAACACCATATATTTT. This gives the protein CAWRSGGSGNTIYF.

The rearrangement uses TRBV5-1 and TRBJ2-3; 9 bases fit TRBD2. CDR1 and CDR2 (germline): SGHRS, YFSETQ. Germline trimming cut 4 bases from V and 9 bases from J; bases unmatched to any gene: 15. The CDR3 consists of 16 residues. The CDR3 protein is CASSPGQRGAAGTQYF. The CDR3 nucleotides read TGCGCCAGCAGCCCCGGCCAGCGGGGGGCCGCAGGGACGCAGTATTTT.

CDR3 loop: CATSRDLRQGAGDTQYF. DNA of the CDR3: TGTGCCACCAGCAGAGATTTGAGACAGGGGGCCGGAGATACGCAGTATTTT. This chain connects TRBV15 to TRBJ2-3; 10 positions match TRBD1. V dropped 0 bases and J dropped 5; count of bases not matched to a gene: 8. CDR1 is LNHNV, CDR2 YYDKDF, per germline (reference sequence). This CDR3 comprises 17 residues.

This clone was found a few times. The chain uses TRBV10-2 and TRBJ1-2; tentative D call: TRBD1 (5 bases). Trimming removed 6 bases from V and 8 bases from J, with 13 bases in between. From germline, CDR1 is WSHSY and CDR2 SAAADI. The length of the CDR3 is 12 residues. The CDR3 region is CASRGTGGGYTF. In nucleotides, the CDR3 is TGCGCCAGCAGAGGGACTGGCGGAGGCTACACCTTC.

V and J are TRBV2 and TRBJ2-5, with 13 bases identical to TRBD2. V dropped 7 bases and J dropped 2; count of bases not matched to a gene: 7. Germline V CDR1 and CDR2: SNHLY, FYNNEI. The CDR3 runs 16 residues. As DNA, the CDR3 is TGTGCCAGCAACCTGGGACTAGCGGGGTTGCAAGAGACCCAGTACTTC. This sequence encodes CASNLGLAGLQETQYF.

This clone has just one count. The rearrangement joins TRBV7-9 to TRBJ2-2; perhaps TRBD2 as D (6 bases). In germline, CDR1 is SEHNR, CDR2 FQNEAQ (reference sequence). The CDR3 is made up of 14 amino acids. The V end lost 7 bases, the J end lost 5 bases, and 14 bases lay between the germline ends. This chain's CDR3 is CASKPRERTGELFF. The CDR3 DNA is TGTGCCAGCAAACCCCGGGAGAGGACCGGGGAGCTGTTTTTT. The entire variable domain, with the rest obtained from reference TRBV7-9 and TRBJ2-2, is as follows: DTGVSQNPRHKITKRGQNVTFRCDPISEHNRLYWYRQTLGQGPEFLTYFQNEAQLEKSRLLSDRFSAERPKGSFSTLEIQRTEQGDSAMYLCASKPRERTGELFFGEGSRLTVL.

V gene TRBV30 combines with J gene TRBJ1-5, with D perhaps matching TRBD1 (5 bases). V was trimmed by 1 base and J by 5 bases, leaving 9 bases between them. Germline loops: CDR1 GTSNPN, CDR2 SVGIG (reference sequence). The CDR3 totals 13 residues. CDR3 protein: CAWSGQGDQPQHF. CDR3 nucleotides: TGTGCCTGGAGTGGCCAGGGCGATCAGCCCCAGCATTTT.

This chain connects TRBV5-1 to TRBJ2-3, with D perhaps TRBD1 (7 bases). There are 15 residues in the CDR3. V gave up 4 bases and J gave up 3 bases, with 15 bases separating them. Germline CDR1 and CDR2: SGHRS and YFSETQ. The CDR3 reads CASSLEQGRTDTQYF. For the CDR3, the DNA is TGCGCCAGCAGCCTGGAACAGGGGAGGACAGATACGCAGTATTTT.

The rearrangement joins TRBV25-1 to TRBJ2-7, with 12 bases lining up with TRBD2. Germline values: CDR1 MGHDK, CDR2 SYGVNS. Losses at the gene ends were 2 bases for V and 2 bases for J; bases not matched to a gene: 4. This CDR3 is built from 16 residues. The CDR3 spells CASSEELAGGPYEQYF. For the CDR3, the DNA is TGTGCCAGCAGTGAAGAACTAGCGGGAGGTCCCTACGAGCAGTACTTC.

In the case of this clone: This same CDR3 is encoded by further DNA sequences in the sample. The chain uses TRBV5-1 and TRBJ1-2; TRBD1 matches at 9 bases. The trim removed 4 bases at V and 3 bases at J, leaving 4 bases unmatched. This CDR3 has 14 amino acids. CDR1 is SGHRS and CDR2 is YFSETQ in the germline V gene. The CDR3 loop is CASSLQGADYGYTF. Written as DNA, the CDR3 is TGCGCCAGCAGCCTACAGGGGGCGGACTATGGCTACACCTTC.